This TCR beta chain appears in the sequencing data of a study of T cells expressing NK-cell markers. CDR1 SGHRS and CDR2 YFSETQ come from the germline V gene. This CDR3 spans 17 amino acids. TCRdb re-called the 5' RACE reads, yielding one record per CDR3 amino acid sequence without DNA. In total, the table holds 550,000 to 600,000 distinct CDR3 sequences. Overall study results and limits: Dominant NKG2C+ clonotypes accounted for about 1.0-8% of CD8+ T cells in over 5 donors.

Concerning this clonotype: Its target is unknown.

J is TRBJ2-1 and V is TRBV5-1; TCRdb's assignment of TRBD2 cannot be checked, as there is no DNA. This receptor was taken from a man between 18 and 35 years old in good health. Sequenced sample: blood T cells: a sorted CD56 or NKG2C T cell subset, CD4+ or CD8+ T cells, or bulk PBMC T cells (not recorded which). The CDR3 here is CASSRGHRVAGGDEQFF.